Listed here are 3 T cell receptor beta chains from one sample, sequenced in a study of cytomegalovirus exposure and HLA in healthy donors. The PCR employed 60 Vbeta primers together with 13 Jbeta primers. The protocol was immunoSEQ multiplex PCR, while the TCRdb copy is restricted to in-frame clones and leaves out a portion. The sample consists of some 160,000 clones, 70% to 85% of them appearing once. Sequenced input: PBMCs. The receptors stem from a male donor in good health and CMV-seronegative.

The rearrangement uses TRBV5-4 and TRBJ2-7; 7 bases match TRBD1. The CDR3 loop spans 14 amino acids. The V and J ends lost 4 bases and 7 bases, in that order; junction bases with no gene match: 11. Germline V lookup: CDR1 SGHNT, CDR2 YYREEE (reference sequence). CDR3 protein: CASSGADRVTEQYF. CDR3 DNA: TGTGCCAGCAGCGGAGCCGACAGGGTTACTGAGCAGTACTTC.

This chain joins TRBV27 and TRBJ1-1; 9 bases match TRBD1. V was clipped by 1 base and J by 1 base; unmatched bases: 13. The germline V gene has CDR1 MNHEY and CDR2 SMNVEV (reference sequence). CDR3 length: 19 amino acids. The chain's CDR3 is CASSLFNRDRERWNTEAFF. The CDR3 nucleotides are TGTGCCAGCAGTTTATTTAACCGGGACAGGGAGCGGTGGAACACTGAAGCTTTCTTT.

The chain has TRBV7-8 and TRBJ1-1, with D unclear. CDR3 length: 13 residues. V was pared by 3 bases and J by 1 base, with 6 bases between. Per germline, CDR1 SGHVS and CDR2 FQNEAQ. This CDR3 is CASSFSRNTEAFF. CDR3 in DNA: TGTGCCAGCAGCTTCTCCAGGAACACTGAAGCTTTCTTT.